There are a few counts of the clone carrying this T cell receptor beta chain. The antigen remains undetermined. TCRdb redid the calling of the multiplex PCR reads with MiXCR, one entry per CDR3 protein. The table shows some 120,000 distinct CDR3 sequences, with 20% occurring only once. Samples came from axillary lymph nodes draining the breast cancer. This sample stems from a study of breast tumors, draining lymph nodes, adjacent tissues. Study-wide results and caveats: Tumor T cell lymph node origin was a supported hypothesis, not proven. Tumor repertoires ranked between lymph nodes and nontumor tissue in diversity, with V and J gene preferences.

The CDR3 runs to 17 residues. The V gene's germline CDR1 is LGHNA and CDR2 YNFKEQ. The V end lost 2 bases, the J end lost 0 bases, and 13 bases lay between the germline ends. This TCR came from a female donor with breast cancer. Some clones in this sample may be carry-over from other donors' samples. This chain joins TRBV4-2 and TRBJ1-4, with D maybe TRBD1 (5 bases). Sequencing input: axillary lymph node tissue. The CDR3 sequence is CASSQPQGGATNEKLFF. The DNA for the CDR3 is TGTGCCAGCAGCCAACCCCAGGGAGGGGCAACTAATGAAAAACTGTTTTTT.